These 17 T cell receptor beta chains came from one sample sequenced in a study of T-cell memory formation after mild COVID-19. A single record per CDR3 protein comes from TCRdb applying MiXCR to the 5' RACE reads. This table has some 190,000 distinct CDR3 sequences, about a sixth appearing once. The material sequenced was PBMCs or a T cell subset sorted from them (not recorded which). These receptors were obtained from an adult woman who had mild COVID-19 (a few samples of this study predate the infection). Cell type and time point are not known.

The CDR3 loop is CASSVGFTEAFF. The DNA for the CDR3 is TGCGCCAGCAGCGTTGGGTTCACTGAAGCTTTCTTT. This rearrangement joins TRBV5-1 to TRBJ1-1, with D unclear. Germline values: CDR1 SGHRS, CDR2 YFSETQ. Trimming stripped 4 bases from V and 4 bases from J, with 8 bases between. The CDR3 spans 12 residues.

The chain links TRBV5-1 to TRBJ1-4; no firm D call. Germline V lookup: CDR1 SGHRS, CDR2 YFSETQ. V lost 4 bases to trimming and J lost 0 bases, with 13 bases between them. The CDR3 has 16 amino acids. The CDR3 spells CASSVKIAATNEKLFF. The CDR3 nucleotides read TGCGCCAGCAGCGTCAAAATAGCTGCAACTAATGAAAAACTGTTTTTT.

This clonotype was detected only once. A single base separates this from a much larger clone, so it may be a read error. J is TRBJ1-1 and V is TRBV28, with D unclear. Germline V gives CDR1 MDHEN, CDR2 SYDVKM. Trimming removed 4 bases from V and 11 bases from J, with 17 bases in between. The CDR3 runs 13 residues. CDR3 nucleotides: TGTGCCAGCAGTTCCCCAATGAAAGTCAGGGCTTTCTTT. Its protein product is CASSSPMKVRAFF.

This clonotype showed up many times. V and J are TRBV7-2 and TRBJ2-5; D not resolved. From germline, CDR1 is SGHTA and CDR2 FQGNSA. This CDR3 region has 13 residues. The ends were cut back, 1 base at V and 1 base at J, with 4 bases in the middle. The CDR3 is CASSLGRQETQYF. Here the CDR3 DNA reads TGTGCCAGCAGCTTAGGTCGCCAAGAGACCCAGTACTTC.

This clonotype was seen only a few times. This chain links TRBV2 with TRBJ1-2; possibly TRBD1 for D (6 bases). This CDR3 has 15 amino acids. The germline V gene has CDR1 SNHLY and CDR2 FYNNEI. Between the trimmed V and J ends, which lost 4 bases and 1 base, there was a span of 13 bases. The CDR3 DNA sequence: TGTGCCAGCAGTGTTGCAGGGGCCCTTAACTATGGCTACACCTTC. Its protein product is CASSVAGALNYGYTF.

The gene calls are TRBV5-1 and TRBJ1-4; D might be TRBD1 (6 bases). Trimming left V 4 bases short and J 4 bases short, with 14 bases between. CDR3 size: 15 residues. The germline gives CDR1 SGHRS, CDR2 YFSETQ. CDR3 protein: CASSDAGALNEKLFF. The CDR3 nucleotides are TGCGCCAGCAGCGACGCAGGGGCCCTTAATGAAAAACTGTTTTTT.

This clonotype was counted between two and nine times. The V call is TRBV20-1, the J call TRBJ1-1, with D tentatively TRBD1 (6 bases). In germline, CDR1 is DFQATT, CDR2 SNEGSKA (reference sequence). V was cut by 2 bases and J by 6 bases, with 13 bases left in between. The CDR3 length is 13 residues. The CDR3 reads CSARTINRAEAFF. The CDR3 coding sequence is TGCAGTGCTAGAACGATTAACAGGGCTGAAGCTTTCTTT.

The chain is built from TRBV7-3 and TRBJ2-5, with TRBD2 as a possible D gene (7 bases). CDR3 size: 15 residues. The ends were cut back, 4 bases at V and 5 bases at J, with 17 bases in the middle. Germline assignment: CDR1 SGHTA and CDR2 FQGTGA. The CDR3: CASSYVGGGSETQYF. Written as DNA, the CDR3 is TGTGCCAGCAGCTACGTAGGGGGGGGCAGCGAGACCCAGTACTTC. Using reference TRBV7-3 and TRBJ2-5 for the parts outside the CDR3, the full variable domain is GAGVSQTPSNKVTEKGKYVELRCDPISGHTALYWYRQSLGQGPEFLIYFQGTGAADDSGLPNDRFFAVRPEGSVSTLKIQRTERGDSAVYLCASSYVGGGSETQYFGPGTRLLVL.

The gene calls are TRBV20-1 and TRBJ2-1; D may be TRBD2 (5 bases). CDR3 length: 13 residues. Germline V gene data show CDR1 as DFQATT and CDR2 as SNEGSKA (reference sequence). V shed 6 bases and J shed 0 bases, with 9 bases lying between them. The CDR3 is CSAPTNSYNEQFF. CDR3 coding DNA: TGCAGTGCCCCGACTAACTCCTACAATGAGCAGTTCTTC.

The sample holds a few counts of this clonotype. The J gene is TRBJ2-3, the V gene TRBV13; D not certain. Germline V gives CDR1 PRHDT, CDR2 FYEKMQ (reference sequence). The CDR3 spans 13 residues. Trimming pared 6 bases from V and 2 bases from J, leaving 9 bases between. CDR3: CASSMEDTDTQYF. CDR3 in DNA: TGTGCCAGCAGTATGGAAGACACAGATACGCAGTATTTT. Full variable domain (rest looked up from reference TRBV13 and TRBJ2-3): AAGVIQSPRHLIKEKRETATLKCYPIPRHDTVYWYQQGPGQDPQFLISFYEKMQSDKGSIPDRFSAQQFSDYHSELNMSSLELGDSALYFCASSMEDTDTQYFGPGTRLTVL.

The V call is TRBV5-1, the J call TRBJ2-7; 11 positions match TRBD1. Germline V CDR1 and CDR2: SGHRS, YFSETQ. Trimming at V came to 4 bases and at J to 2 bases, leaving 5 bases not matched to a gene. This CDR3 contains 15 residues. The CDR3 sequence: CASSTGTGGPYEQYF. The CDR3 DNA is TGCGCCAGCAGCACCGGGACAGGGGGTCCCTACGAGCAGTACTTC.

The chain combines TRBV19 with TRBJ2-3; possible D gene TRBD2, 6 bases. V lost 9 bases to trimming and J lost 2 bases, with 24 bases between them. The CDR3 is made up of 17 amino acids. Germline lookup yields CDR1 LNHDA and CDR2 SQIVND (reference sequence). The CDR3 here is CASRGPPGVGVTDTQYF. The CDR3 nucleotides read TGTGCCAGCCGGGGACCGCCGGGGGTAGGGGTCACAGATACGCAGTATTTT.

This clonotype was detected a few times. The rearrangement uses TRBV6-5 and TRBJ1-1; D may be TRBD1 (5 bases). CDR1 is MNHEY and CDR2 is SVGAGI in the germline V gene. V dropped 4 bases and J dropped 4 bases, with 13 bases sitting between them. The CDR3 spans 14 residues. CDR3 coding DNA: TGTGCCAGCAGTTTTCTCGTGGGGGGCACTGAAGCTTTCTTT. Protein: CASSFLVGGTEAFF.

This clonotype showed up just a few times. The genes are TRBV7-9 and TRBJ1-2, with D maybe TRBD1 (5 bases). Germline-derived CDR1 and CDR2 are SEHNR and FQNEAQ (reference sequence). The CDR3 is made up of 16 amino acids. V was trimmed by 5 bases and J by 4 bases, leaving 20 bases between them. CDR3 amino acids: CASSPGRAGGGYGYTF. CDR3 nucleotides: TGTGCCAGCAGCCCCGGTAGGGCCGGGGGGGGCTATGGCTACACCTTC.

This clonotype was observed a handful of times. The chain uses TRBV5-1 and TRBJ2-7; TRBD2 might be the D (7 bases). Trimming cost V 3 bases and J 6 bases, with 16 bases left between them. Germline lookup yields CDR1 SGHRS and CDR2 YFSETQ. This CDR3 is 14 amino acids long. The CDR3 here is CASSSSGGQGEQYF. CDR3 in DNA: TGCGCCAGCAGCTCCTCCGGGGGGCAAGGCGAGCAGTACTTC.

This clonotype turned up a few times. The rearrangement joins TRBV12-3 or TRBV12-4 to TRBJ2-3, with TRBD2 identical over 8 bases. CDR3 size: 16 residues. With 8 bases clipped from V and 0 bases from J, the junction kept 10 bases outside the gene matches. The CDR3 region is CASPGGSSGSTDTQYF. The CDR3 DNA follows: TGTGCCAGCCCGGGGGGGAGTAGCGGGAGCACAGATACGCAGTATTTT.

In its sample, this clonotype was seen a few times. The V gene is TRBV7-9, the J gene TRBJ2-3; TRBD1 aligns across 9 bases. The CDR3 spans 15 residues. Germline lookup yields CDR1 SEHNR and CDR2 FQNEAQ (reference sequence). The V segment lost 4 bases and the J segment 4 bases; nucleotides outside the gene matches: 6. As DNA, the CDR3 is TGTGCCAGCAGCTCTGGACAGGGGAGGGCAGATACGCAGTATTTT. Residues: CASSSGQGRADTQYF.